The TCR beta chain described here comes from a study of T cell responses to AZD1222 COVID-19 vaccine. On the study more broadly: Analyses pooled second doses at about 4 or about 12 weeks. Findings and limits, study-wide: Vaccine-associated CD4 TCRs spanned spike, dominant at 160-218 and 743-854. The donor group comprised mostly white British people and more females; the analysis possibly underestimated clonal diversity.

Turning to this clone: Its antigen is not identified.

The method was immunoSEQ multiplex PCR; TCRdb's version includes in-frame clones alone and lacks a portion of them. The profile shows around 150,000 clones, approximately 90% of them singletons. From germline, CDR1 is SGDLS and CDR2 YYNGEE. After removal of 3 bases from V and 4 bases from J, the junction contained 11 bases not matched to a gene. There are 16 residues in the CDR3. Sequencing used peripheral blood, obtained on day 0 of AZD1222 vaccination. The clonotype was recovered from an adult in good health. V usage is TRBV9 and J usage is TRBJ2-7; TRBD2 aligns across 9 bases. The CDR3: CASSATPLSGGYEQYF. For the CDR3, the DNA is TGTGCCAGCAGCGCCACGCCACTGAGCGGGGGGTACGAGCAGTACTTC.